This entry is about one TCR beta chain. The data derive from a study of Ad26.COV2.S vaccination and SARS-CoV-2 variants. Only in-frame clones appear in the TCRdb table, and some are missing; sequencing was by immunoSEQ multiplex PCR. Of some 45,000 clones detected, approximately 80% appear once; the ten largest clones hold more than 45%. The germline gives CDR1 SQVTM, CDR2 ANQGSEA. V was cut by 5 bases and J by 8 bases, with 18 bases left in between. The CDR3 loop spans 13 amino acids. Sequencing used peripheral blood, obtained after recovery from COVID-19. The rearrangement uses TRBV29-1 and TRBJ1-2; unclear D gene. The receptor was isolated from a human donor who had recovered from COVID-19. The DNA for the CDR3 is TGCAGCGTTTTTATAGGAATGAGAGGGGGCTACACCTTC. Amino acid sequence: CSVFIGMRGGYTF. Full variable domain (remainder filled in from reference TRBV29-1 and TRBJ1-2): SAVISQKPSRDICQRGTSLTIQCQVDSQVTMMFWYRQQPGQSLTLIATANQGSEATYESGFVIDKFPISRPNLTFSTLTVSNMSPEDSSIYLCSVFIGMRGGYTFGSGTRLTVV.